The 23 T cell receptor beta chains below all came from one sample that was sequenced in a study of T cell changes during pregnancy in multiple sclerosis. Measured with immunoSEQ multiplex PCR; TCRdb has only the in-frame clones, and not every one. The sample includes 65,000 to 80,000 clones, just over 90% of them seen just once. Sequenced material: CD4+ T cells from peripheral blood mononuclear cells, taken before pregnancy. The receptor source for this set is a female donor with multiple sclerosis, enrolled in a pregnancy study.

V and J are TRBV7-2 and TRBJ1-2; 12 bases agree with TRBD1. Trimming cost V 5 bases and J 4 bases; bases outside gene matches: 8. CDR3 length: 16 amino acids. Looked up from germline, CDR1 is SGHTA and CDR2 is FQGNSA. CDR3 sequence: CASSLTGTGGFYGYTF. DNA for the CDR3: TGTGCCAGCAGCCTAACCGGGACAGGGGGCTTCTATGGCTACACCTTC. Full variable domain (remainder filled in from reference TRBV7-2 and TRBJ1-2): GAGVSQSPSNKVTEKGKDVELRCDPISGHTALYWYRQSLGQGLEFLIYFQGNSAPDKSGLPSDRFSAERTGGSVSTLTIQRTQQEDSAVYLCASSLTGTGGFYGYTFGSGTRLTVV.

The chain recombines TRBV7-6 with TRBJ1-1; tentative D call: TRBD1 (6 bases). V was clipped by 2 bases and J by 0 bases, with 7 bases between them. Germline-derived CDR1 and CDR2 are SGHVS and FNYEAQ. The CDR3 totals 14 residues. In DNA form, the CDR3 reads TGTGCCAGCAGCTTACAGGGGATGAACACTGAAGCTTTCTTT. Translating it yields CASSLQGMNTEAFF.

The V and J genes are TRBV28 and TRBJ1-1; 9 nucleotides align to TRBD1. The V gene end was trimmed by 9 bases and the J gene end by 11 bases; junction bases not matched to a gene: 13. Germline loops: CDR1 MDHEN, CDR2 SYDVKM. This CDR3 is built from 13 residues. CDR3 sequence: CASTAGQGLVAFF. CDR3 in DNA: TGTGCCAGTACGGCAGGACAGGGGCTTGTCGCTTTCTTT.

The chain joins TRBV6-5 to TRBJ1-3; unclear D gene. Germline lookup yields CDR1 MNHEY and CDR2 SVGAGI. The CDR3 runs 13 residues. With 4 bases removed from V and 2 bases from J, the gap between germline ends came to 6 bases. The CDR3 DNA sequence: TGTGCCAGCAGTTCCGTCCCTGGAAACACCATATATTTT. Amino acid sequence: CASSSVPGNTIYF.

CDR3 in DNA: TGTGCCAAAGCAGGGTCCTCTGGCTACACCTTC. Protein product: CAKAGSSGYTF. J is TRBJ1-2 and V is TRBV19; tentative D call: TRBD1 (5 bases). Germline V gene lookup returns CDR1 LNHDA and CDR2 SQIVND (reference sequence). V was cut by 10 bases and J by 7 bases, with 13 bases left in between. This CDR3 has 11 amino acids.

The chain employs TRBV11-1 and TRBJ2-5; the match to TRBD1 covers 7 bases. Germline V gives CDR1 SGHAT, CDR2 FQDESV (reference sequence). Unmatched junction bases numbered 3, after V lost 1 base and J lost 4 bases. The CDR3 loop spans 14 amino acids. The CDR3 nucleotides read TGTGCCAGCAGCTTAGTTAGACAGGGAGAGACCCAGTACTTC. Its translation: CASSLVRQGETQYF.

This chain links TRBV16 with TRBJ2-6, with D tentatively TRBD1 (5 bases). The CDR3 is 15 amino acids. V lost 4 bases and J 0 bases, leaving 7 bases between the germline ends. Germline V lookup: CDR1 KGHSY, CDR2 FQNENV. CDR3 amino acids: CASSPDSSGANVLTF. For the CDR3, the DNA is TGTGCCAGCAGCCCAGACAGCTCTGGGGCCAACGTCCTGACTTTC.

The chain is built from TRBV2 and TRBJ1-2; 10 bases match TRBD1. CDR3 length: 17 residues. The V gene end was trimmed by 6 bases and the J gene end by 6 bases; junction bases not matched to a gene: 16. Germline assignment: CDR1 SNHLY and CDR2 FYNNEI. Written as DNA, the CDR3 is TGTGCCAGCAGAGTAGACAGGGGGCGATTCTATCCCCATGGCTACACCTTC. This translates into CASRVDRGRFYPHGYTF.

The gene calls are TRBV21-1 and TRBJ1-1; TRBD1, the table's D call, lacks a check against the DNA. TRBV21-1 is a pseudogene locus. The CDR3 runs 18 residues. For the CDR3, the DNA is TGTGCCAGGCCCCGGGACAGGGTCTTTCGATCTTGGAACACTGAAGCTTTCTTT. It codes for CARPRDRVFRSWNTEAFF.

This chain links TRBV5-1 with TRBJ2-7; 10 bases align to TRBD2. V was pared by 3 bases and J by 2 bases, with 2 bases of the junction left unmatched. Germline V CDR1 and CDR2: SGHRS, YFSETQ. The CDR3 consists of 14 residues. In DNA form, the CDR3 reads TGCGCCAGCAGCTATGGACTAGCGGCCTACGAGCAGTACTTC. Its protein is CASSYGLAAYEQYF. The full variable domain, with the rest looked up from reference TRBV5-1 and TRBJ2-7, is KAGVTQTPRYLIKTRGQQVTLSCSPISGHRSVSWYQQTPGQGLQFLFEYFSETQRNKGNFPGRFSGRQFSNSRSEMNVSTLELGDSALYLCASSYGLAAYEQYFGPGTRLTVT.

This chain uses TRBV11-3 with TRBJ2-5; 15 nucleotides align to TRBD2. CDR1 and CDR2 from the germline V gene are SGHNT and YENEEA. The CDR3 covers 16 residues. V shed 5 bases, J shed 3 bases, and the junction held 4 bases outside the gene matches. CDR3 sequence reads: CASSRGLAGGEETQYF. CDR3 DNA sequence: TGTGCCAGCAGCCGGGGACTAGCGGGGGGTGAAGAGACCCAGTACTTC.

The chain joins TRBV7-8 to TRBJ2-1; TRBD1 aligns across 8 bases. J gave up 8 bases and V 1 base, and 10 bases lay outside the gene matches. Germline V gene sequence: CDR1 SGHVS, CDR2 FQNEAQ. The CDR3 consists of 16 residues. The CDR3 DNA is TGTGCCAGCAGCTTAGGTCGGACAGGGAAAGAGGATGAGCAGTTCTTC. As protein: CASSLGRTGKEDEQFF.

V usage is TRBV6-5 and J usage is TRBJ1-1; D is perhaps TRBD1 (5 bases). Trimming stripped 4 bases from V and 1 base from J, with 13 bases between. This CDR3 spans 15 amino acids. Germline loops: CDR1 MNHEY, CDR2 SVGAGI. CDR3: CASSSVITGNTEAFF. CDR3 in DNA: TGTGCCAGCAGTTCGGTCATCACAGGGAACACTGAAGCTTTCTTT.

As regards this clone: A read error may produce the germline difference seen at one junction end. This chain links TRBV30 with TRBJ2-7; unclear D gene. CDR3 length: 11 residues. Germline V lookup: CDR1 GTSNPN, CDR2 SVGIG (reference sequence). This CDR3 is CAWSTVAGTSF. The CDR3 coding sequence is TGTGCCTGGTCCACCGTCGCAGGAACCTCTTTC.

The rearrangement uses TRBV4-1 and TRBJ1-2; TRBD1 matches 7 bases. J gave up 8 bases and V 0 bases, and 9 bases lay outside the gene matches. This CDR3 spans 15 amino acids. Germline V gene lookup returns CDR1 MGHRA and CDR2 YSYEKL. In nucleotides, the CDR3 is TGCGCCAGCAGCCAAGAGGGAGCAGGGGGAGGCGGCTACACCTTC. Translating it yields CASSQEGAGGGGYTF.

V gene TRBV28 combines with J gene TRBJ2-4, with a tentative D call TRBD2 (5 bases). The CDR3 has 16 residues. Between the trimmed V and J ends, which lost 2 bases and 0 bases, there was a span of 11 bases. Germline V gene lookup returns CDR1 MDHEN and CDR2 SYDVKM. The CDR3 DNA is TGTGCCAGCAGTTTAAAGCGGCTAACAGCCAAAAACATTCAGTACTTC. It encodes CASSLKRLTAKNIQYF.

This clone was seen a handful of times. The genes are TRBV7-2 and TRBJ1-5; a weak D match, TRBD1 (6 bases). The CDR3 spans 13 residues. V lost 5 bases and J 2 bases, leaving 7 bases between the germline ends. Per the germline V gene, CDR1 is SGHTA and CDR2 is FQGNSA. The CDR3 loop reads CASSHRGNQPQHF. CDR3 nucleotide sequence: TGTGCCAGCAGCCACAGGGGCAATCAGCCCCAGCATTTT.

The CDR3 DNA follows: TGTGCCAGCAGCGGTTACAGCGGGGGCCAAGAGACCCAGTACTTC. Residues: CASSGYSGGQETQYF. The chain employs TRBV9 and TRBJ2-5; the match to TRBD2 covers 8 bases. Germline trimming cut 3 bases from V and 1 base from J; bases unmatched to any gene: 5. CDR1 and CDR2 (germline): SGDLS, YYNGEE. CDR3 length: 15 residues.

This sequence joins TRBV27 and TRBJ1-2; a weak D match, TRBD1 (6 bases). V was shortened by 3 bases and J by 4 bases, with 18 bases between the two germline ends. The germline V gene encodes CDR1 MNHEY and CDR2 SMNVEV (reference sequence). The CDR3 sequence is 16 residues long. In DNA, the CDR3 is TGTGCCAGCAGTTTGACAGGCGTAAGGGATGTCTATGGCTACACCTTC. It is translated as CASSLTGVRDVYGYTF.

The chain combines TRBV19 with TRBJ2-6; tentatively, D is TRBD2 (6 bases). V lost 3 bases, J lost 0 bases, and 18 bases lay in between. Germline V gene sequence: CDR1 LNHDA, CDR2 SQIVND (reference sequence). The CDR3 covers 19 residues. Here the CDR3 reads CASSIRRGSFSSGANVLTF. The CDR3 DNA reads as TGTGCCAGTAGTATCCGCCGGGGGTCTTTTAGCTCTGGGGCCAACGTCCTGACTTTC. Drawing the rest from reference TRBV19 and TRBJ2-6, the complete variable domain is DGGITQSPKYLFRKEGQNVTLSCEQNLNHDAMYWYRQDPGQGLRLIYYSQIVNDFQKGDIAEGYSVSREKKESFPLTVTSAQKNPTAFYLCASSIRRGSFSSGANVLTFGAGSRLTVL.

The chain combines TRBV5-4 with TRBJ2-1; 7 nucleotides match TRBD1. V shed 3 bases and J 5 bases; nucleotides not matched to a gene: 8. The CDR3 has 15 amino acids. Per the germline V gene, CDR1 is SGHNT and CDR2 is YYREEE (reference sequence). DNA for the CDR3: TGTGCCAGCAGCTACGACCGGGACAGAAACAATGAGCAGTTCTTC. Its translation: CASSYDRDRNNEQFF.

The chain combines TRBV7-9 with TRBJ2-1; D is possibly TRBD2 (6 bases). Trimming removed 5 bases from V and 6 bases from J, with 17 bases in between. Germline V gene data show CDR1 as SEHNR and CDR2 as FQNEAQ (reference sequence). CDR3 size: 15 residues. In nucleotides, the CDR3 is TGTGCCAGCAGCGGAGGGACCTTAAAGGGCAATGAGCAGTTCTTC. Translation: CASSGGTLKGNEQFF.

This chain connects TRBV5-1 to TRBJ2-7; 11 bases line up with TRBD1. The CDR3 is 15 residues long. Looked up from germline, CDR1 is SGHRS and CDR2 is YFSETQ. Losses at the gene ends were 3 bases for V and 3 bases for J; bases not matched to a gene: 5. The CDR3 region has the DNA TGCGCCAGCAGCTGGGGACAGGGGGGAATCTACGAGCAGTACTTC. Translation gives CASSWGQGGIYEQYF.